These 23 T cell receptor beta chains originate from one sample sequenced in a study of control samples from healthy donors and cancer patients. Some clones are missing from TCRdb's copy, which holds only in-frame ones; the method was immunoSEQ multiplex PCR. The sample contains some 5,500 clones, about 72% of which appear only once. The source material was formalin-fixed, paraffin-embedded tissue. The receptors were sampled from a male donor with melanoma.

The J gene is TRBJ2-5, the V gene TRBV28; 11 nucleotides agree with TRBD1. Trimming removed 8 bases from V and 5 bases from J; junction bases left unmatched: 10. The CDR3 length is 15 residues. Germline-derived CDR1 and CDR2 are MDHEN and SYDVKM. CDR3 sequence (DNA): TGTGCCAGCCGTGGACAGGGGGCTGATGGGGAGACCCAGTACTTC. Residues: CASRGQGADGETQYF.

V gene TRBV6-5 combines with J gene TRBJ2-7, with 8 positions matching TRBD2. Germline V lookup: CDR1 MNHEY, CDR2 SVGAGI. J lost 0 bases, V lost 5 bases, and 6 bases had no gene match. The CDR3 consists of 15 residues. The DNA for the CDR3 is TGTGCCAGCAGTCAGCGGGAGTCTTTCTCCTACGAGCAGTACTTC. Amino acids: CASSQRESFSYEQYF.

This chain connects TRBV3-1 (or the pseudogene TRBV3-2) to TRBJ1-5; D is possibly TRBD1 (5 bases). In germline, CDR1 is LGHDT, CDR2 YNNKEL (reference sequence). There are 16 residues in the CDR3. Trimming shortened V by 0 bases and J by 2 bases, and 11 bases separated the two germline ends. DNA of the CDR3: TGTGCCAGCAGCCAAGAGCCGGGGGGGGGCAATCAGCCCCAGCATTTT. Translation: CASSQEPGGGNQPQHF.

The rearrangement uses TRBV7-8 and TRBJ1-1, with a possible D match to TRBD1 (5 bases). CDR1 and CDR2 (germline): SGHVS, FQNEAQ. The CDR3 sequence is 18 residues long. V was cut by 3 bases and J by 1 base, with 21 bases left in between. The CDR3 nucleotides are TGTGCCAGCAGCTTTGGTCGATTCGGGGGAGGCGCGAACACTGAAGCTTTCTTT. Amino acid sequence: CASSFGRFGGGANTEAFF.

This chain links TRBV3-1 (or the pseudogene TRBV3-2) with TRBJ2-4; D ambiguous. This CDR3 has 15 amino acids. CDR1 is LGHDT and CDR2 is YNNKEL in the germline V gene (reference sequence). Deletions cut 3 bases from V and 0 bases from J, with 9 bases between. CDR3 in amino acids: CASSHWAAAKNIQYF. The CDR3 coding sequence is TGTGCCAGCAGCCACTGGGCGGCAGCCAAAAACATTCAGTACTTC.

The chain has TRBV9 and TRBJ2-1, with 8 bases fitting TRBD2. V shed 5 bases, J shed 7 bases, and the junction held 8 bases outside the gene matches. Germline assignment: CDR1 SGDLS and CDR2 YYNGEE. This CDR3 comprises 14 residues. In nucleotides, the CDR3 is TGTGCCAGCAGTGCCGGGACTAGTTGGAATGAGCAGTTCTTC. Its translation is CASSAGTSWNEQFF.

The chain is built from TRBV3-1 (or the pseudogene TRBV3-2) and TRBJ2-7, with 8 bases identical to TRBD1. This CDR3 spans 15 amino acids. Germline V gives CDR1 LGHDT, CDR2 YNNKEL (reference sequence). Germline trimming cut 0 bases from V and 2 bases from J; bases unmatched to any gene: 3. CDR3 coding DNA: TGTGCCAGCAGCCAAGACCGGGACAGGACCTACGAGCAGTACTTC. It specifies CASSQDRDRTYEQYF.

The V and J genes are TRBV19 and TRBJ2-5; tentatively, D is TRBD2 (6 bases). Germline lookup yields CDR1 LNHDA and CDR2 SQIVND (reference sequence). There are 12 residues in the CDR3. V was clipped by 6 bases and J by 5 bases, with 10 bases between them. In nucleotides, the CDR3 is TGTGCCAGTAGGCAAAGCGGGGAGACCCAGTACTTC. It yields the protein CASRQSGETQYF.

This chain uses TRBV30 with TRBJ1-1; D gene unclear. Germline loops: CDR1 GTSNPN, CDR2 SVGIG (reference sequence). The CDR3 totals 12 residues. With 2 bases removed from V and 5 bases from J, the gap between germline ends came to 9 bases. CDR3 in DNA: TGTGCCTGGAGTCAAGGGCAAACTGAAGCTTTCTTT. This translates into CAWSQGQTEAFF.

Relative to its sample, this clone is large. This sequence joins TRBV18 and TRBJ2-3, with D perhaps TRBD1 or TRBD2 (6 bases each). The ends were cut back, 1 base at V and 3 bases at J, with 11 bases in the middle. This CDR3 has 15 residues. The germline gives CDR1 KGHSH, CDR2 LQKENI. The CDR3 DNA is TGTGCCAGCTCACCACGGGGGCGGGGAACAGATACGCAGTATTTT. Translated: CASSPRGRGTDTQYF.

The rearrangement uses TRBV27 and TRBJ2-7, with TRBD1 matching 7 bases. J gave up 2 bases and V 6 bases, and 4 bases lay outside the gene matches. The CDR3 is made up of 13 amino acids. Germline V gene lookup returns CDR1 MNHEY and CDR2 SMNVEV (reference sequence). The CDR3 reads CASSPGQTYEQYF. Here the CDR3 DNA reads TGTGCCAGCAGCCCGGGACAGACCTACGAGCAGTACTTC.

The chain links TRBV19 to TRBJ1-4; TRBD1 is a possible D gene (5 bases). V lost 3 bases and J 3 bases, leaving 8 bases between the germline ends. Germline CDR1 reads LNHDA; CDR2 reads SQIVND (reference sequence). CDR3 length: 14 residues. CDR3: CASSMDTANEKLFF. The CDR3 DNA is TGTGCCAGTAGTATGGACACAGCTAATGAAAAACTGTTTTTT.

The rearrangement links TRBV7-2 to TRBJ1-1; maybe TRBD1 (5 bases). This CDR3 contains 16 residues. Trimming removed 5 bases from V and 1 base from J, with 17 bases in between. The germline V gene encodes CDR1 SGHTA and CDR2 FQGNSA. The chain's CDR3 is CASSVWDGGENTEAFF. The CDR3 nucleotides are TGTGCCAGCAGCGTATGGGATGGGGGGGAGAACACTGAAGCTTTCTTT.

The chain joins TRBV5-4 to TRBJ2-2; 7 bases are a match to TRBD2. Trimming cost V 0 bases and J 6 bases; bases outside gene matches: 5. CDR3 size: 15 residues. Germline-derived CDR1 and CDR2 are SGHNT and YYREEE (reference sequence). The CDR3 loop is CASSLVAGVAGELFF. In DNA, the CDR3 is TGTGCCAGCAGCTTGGTGGCGGGAGTGGCCGGGGAGCTGTTTTTT.

The chain joins TRBV10-3 to TRBJ2-1; D not resolved. Per germline, CDR1 ENHRY and CDR2 SYGVKD. The CDR3 runs 15 residues. V gave up 4 bases and J gave up 7 bases, with 17 bases separating them. The CDR3 region has the DNA TGTGCCATCAGTGTCGAACCCAGTCCCGGGAATGAGCAGTTCTTC. It codes for CAISVEPSPGNEQFF.

The V gene is TRBV6-2 or TRBV6-3, the J gene TRBJ2-1; TRBD1 matches at 11 bases. The CDR3 extends over 15 amino acids. Germline assignment: CDR1 MNHEY and CDR2 SVGEGT. The J segment lost 8 bases and the V segment lost 2 bases, leaving 5 bases of the junction unmatched. The CDR3 loop is CASSYGTGGGDEQFF. The CDR3 DNA follows: TGTGCCAGCAGTTACGGGACAGGGGGTGGTGATGAGCAGTTCTTC.

The V gene is TRBV19, the J gene TRBJ2-3; D gene ambiguous. This CDR3 comprises 15 residues. V was clipped by 1 base and J by 2 bases, with 10 bases between them. Germline lookup yields CDR1 LNHDA and CDR2 SQIVND (reference sequence). The CDR3 protein is CASSIVDWLTDTQYF. The CDR3 nucleotides read TGTGCCAGTAGTATAGTTGACTGGCTCACAGATACGCAGTATTTT.

The chain links TRBV5-4 to TRBJ1-2; unclear D gene. The CDR3 sequence is 14 residues long. V lost 1 base to trimming and J lost 7 bases, with 14 bases between them. Germline values: CDR1 SGHNT, CDR2 YYREEE (reference sequence). The CDR3 protein is CASSLPGQWFGYTF. The CDR3 region has the DNA TGTGCCAGCAGCTTGCCGGGCCAATGGTTTGGCTACACCTTC.

The rearrangement uses TRBV20-1 and TRBJ2-1; no firm D call. There are 11 residues in the CDR3. The V and J ends lost 6 bases and 9 bases respectively, with 12 bases between them. Germline V gives CDR1 DFQATT, CDR2 SNEGSKA (reference sequence). CDR3 sequence: CSAPTPGEQFF. The CDR3 DNA is TGCAGTGCCCCAACCCCCGGTGAGCAGTTCTTC.

This clone is medium-sized within its sample. This sample includes further DNA sequences coding for the same CDR3. This chain uses TRBV10-3 with TRBJ2-1; maybe TRBD2 (5 bases). The CDR3 consists of 13 residues. CDR1 is ENHRY, CDR2 SYGVKD, per germline. V was trimmed by 6 bases and J by 8 bases, leaving 14 bases between them. This CDR3 is CAISGIDVDEQFF. CDR3 bases: TGTGCCATCAGCGGGATCGATGTGGATGAGCAGTTCTTC.

The gene calls are TRBV4-1 and TRBJ2-2; 9 nucleotides line up with TRBD1. Germline CDR1 is MGHRA and CDR2 is YSYEKL. Trimming at V came to 4 bases and at J to 7 bases, leaving 10 bases not matched to a gene. This CDR3 has 16 residues. DNA of the CDR3: TGCGCCAGCAGCCTACGTCCGGGACAGGGTTTCGGGGAGCTGTTTTTT. Encoded protein: CASSLRPGQGFGELFF.

This chain links TRBV7-9 with TRBJ2-1; 9 nucleotides line up with TRBD2. The germline CDR1 and CDR2 sequences are SEHNR and FQNEAQ (reference sequence). The CDR3 totals 15 residues. Losses at the gene ends were 6 bases for V and 10 bases for J; bases not matched to a gene: 13. CDR3: CASRSPWREGGEQFF. The CDR3, as DNA: TGTGCCAGCAGATCCCCCTGGCGGGAGGGGGGGGAGCAGTTCTTC. Complete variable domain (other parts from reference TRBV7-9 and TRBJ2-1): DTGVSQNPRHKITKRGQNVTFRCDPISEHNRLYWYRQTLGQGPEFLTYFQNEAQLEKSRLLSDRFSAERPKGSFSTLEIQRTEQGDSAMYLCASRSPWREGGEQFFGPGTRLTVL.

This rearrangement joins TRBV11-2 to TRBJ2-7; TRBD1 might be the D (6 bases). V dropped 5 bases and J dropped 9 bases, with 20 bases sitting between them. The germline V gene has CDR1 SGHAT and CDR2 FQNNGV. The CDR3 covers 14 residues. The CDR3 DNA reads TGTGCCAGCAGCGTCCCAGGGGTCCTACTGGGGCAGTACTTC. Residues: CASSVPGVLLGQYF. Filled out from reference TRBV11-2 and TRBJ2-7, the complete variable domain reads EAGVAQSPRYKIIEKRQSVAFWCNPISGHATLYWYQQILGQGPKLLIQFQNNGVVDDSQLPKDRFSAERLKGVDSTLKIQPAKLEDSAVYLCASSVPGVLLGQYFGPGTRLTVT.